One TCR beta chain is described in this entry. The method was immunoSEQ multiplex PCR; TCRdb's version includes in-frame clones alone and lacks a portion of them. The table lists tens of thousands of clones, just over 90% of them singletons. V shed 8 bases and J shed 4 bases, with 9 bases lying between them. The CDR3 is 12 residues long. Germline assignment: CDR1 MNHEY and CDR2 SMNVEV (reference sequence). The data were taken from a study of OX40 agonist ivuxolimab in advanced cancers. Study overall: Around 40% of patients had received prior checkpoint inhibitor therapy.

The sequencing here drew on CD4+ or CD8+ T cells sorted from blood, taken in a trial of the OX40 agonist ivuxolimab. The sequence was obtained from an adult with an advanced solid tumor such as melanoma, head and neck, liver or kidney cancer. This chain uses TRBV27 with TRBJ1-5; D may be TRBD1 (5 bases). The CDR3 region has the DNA TGTGCCAGCGGGGACCAAAATCAGCCCCAGCATTTT. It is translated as CASGDQNQPQHF.